What follows are 10 T cell receptor beta chains derived from one specimen sequenced in a study of cytomegalovirus exposure and HLA in healthy donors. PCR amplification relied on 60 Vbeta primers (plus 13 Jbeta primers). Sequencing was performed with immunoSEQ multiplex PCR; in TCRdb, only in-frame clones are kept and a portion is missing. The data show 150,000 or so clones, 65% to 75% seen once. The source material was PBMCs. All receptors come from a girl aged 5-17 years in good health and CMV-seronegative.

The V gene is TRBV2, the J gene TRBJ2-2; TRBD2 matches 12 bases. Germline V CDR1 and CDR2: SNHLY, FYNNEI. V was clipped by 7 bases and J by 5 bases; unmatched bases: 11. The CDR3 totals 17 residues. The CDR3 DNA is TGTGCCAGCAAGAAATCTAGCGGGGGGGAAGTGACCGGGGAGCTGTTTTTT. This encodes CASKKSSGGEVTGELFF.

This clone was seen more than once but under ten times. This sequence joins TRBV29-1 and TRBJ1-6; TRBD1 is a possible D gene (5 bases). Trimming removed 6 bases at V and 7 bases at J, with 13 bases between. The CDR3 length is 13 residues. Germline CDR1 SQVTM, CDR2 ANQGSEA. CDR3 sequence (DNA): TGCAGCGTCCGGACATCTGGAAATTCACCCCTCCACTTT. Its translation: CSVRTSGNSPLHF.

The chain is built from TRBV5-1 and TRBJ1-6; D ambiguous. V was cut by 0 bases and J by 6 bases, with 4 bases left in between. Germline V lookup: CDR1 SGHRS, CDR2 YFSETQ. The CDR3 extends over 13 amino acids. CDR3 region: CASSLDSNSPLHF. CDR3 DNA: TGCGCCAGCAGCTTGGATAGTAATTCACCCCTCCACTTT.

V usage is TRBV5-8 and J usage is TRBJ1-6; D may be TRBD1 (5 bases). The V end lost 0 bases, the J end lost 7 bases, and 14 bases lay between the germline ends. The CDR3 loop spans 16 amino acids. CDR1 and CDR2 (germline): SGHTS, YDEGEE. The CDR3 protein is CASSLAVRDGNSPLHF. CDR3 in DNA: TGTGCCAGCAGCTTGGCCGTCAGGGATGGAAATTCACCCCTCCACTTT. Variable domain in full (rest from reference TRBV5-8 and TRBJ1-6): EAGVTQSPTHLIKTRGQQATLRCSPISGHTSVYWYQQALGLGLQFLLWYDEGEERNRGNFPPRFSGRQFPNYSSELNVNALELEDSALYLCASSLAVRDGNSPLHFGNGTRLTVT.

This clone was seen only a few times. The genes are TRBV4-1 and TRBJ2-3; maybe TRBD2 (7 bases). The V gene's germline CDR1 is MGHRA and CDR2 YSYEKL. V lost 0 bases and J lost 0, with 13 bases in between. This CDR3 region has 17 residues. The CDR3 DNA sequence: TGCGCCAGCAGCCAAGATGAGGGGGGGTCAAGCACAGATACGCAGTATTTT. Translation: CASSQDEGGSSTDTQYF.

This clone has just one count. The chain is built from TRBV4-2 and TRBJ2-3; no clear D gene. The germline V and J ends were trimmed by 2 bases and 4 bases, with 10 bases remaining between them. This CDR3 is built from 14 residues. Germline V lookup: CDR1 LGHNA, CDR2 YNFKEQ. CDR3 loop: CASSQSVLADTQYF. The CDR3 nucleotides are TGTGCCAGCAGCCAATCAGTCCTCGCAGATACGCAGTATTTT.

The chain links TRBV5-6 to TRBJ1-2, with 7 bases that match TRBD1. The CDR3 runs to 14 residues. After removal of 4 bases from V and 4 bases from J, the junction contained 7 bases not matched to a gene. Germline V gene sequence: CDR1 SGHDT, CDR2 YYEEEE. DNA of the CDR3: TGTGCCAGCAGCCACCGGACAGGCGTCTATGGCTACACCTTC. It translates to CASSHRTGVYGYTF.

This clone came up once. The V call is TRBV5-1, the J call TRBJ2-3; possibly TRBD2 for D (5 bases). Trimming cost V 4 bases and J 4 bases, with 16 bases left between them. The CDR3 has 15 amino acids. Germline CDR1 reads SGHRS; CDR2 reads YFSETQ. CDR3 loop: CASSEGPVAADTQYF. DNA for the CDR3: TGCGCCAGCAGCGAGGGCCCAGTAGCAGCAGATACGCAGTATTTT.

The V gene is TRBV7-7, the J gene TRBJ2-3, with TRBD1 matching over 8 bases. CDR3 size: 16 residues. J gave up 2 bases and V 1 base, and 5 bases lay outside the gene matches. The germline CDR1 and CDR2 sequences are SSHAT and FNYEAQ (reference sequence). The CDR3 DNA follows: TGTGCCAGCAGCTTAGGTACAGGGGGTTTCACAGATACGCAGTATTTT. Translation gives CASSLGTGGFTDTQYF. Full variable domain (rest looked up from reference TRBV7-7 and TRBJ2-3): GAGVSQSPRYKVTKRGQDVTLRCDPISSHATLYWYQQALGQGPEFLTYFNYEAQPDKSGLPSDRFSAERPEGSISTLTIQRTEQRDSAMYRCASSLGTGGFTDTQYFGPGTRLTVL.

The gene calls are TRBV9 and TRBJ2-7; D is uncertain. This CDR3 has 15 amino acids. CDR1 and CDR2 (germline): SGDLS, YYNGEE. Trimming shortened V by 0 bases and J by 5 bases, and 15 bases separated the two germline ends. The CDR3 nucleotides are TGTGCCAGCAGCGTAGATGGGCGAACTCGTAACGAGCAGTACTTC. The encoded protein is CASSVDGRTRNEQYF.